This entry concerns a single TCR beta chain. Germline CDR1 reads SGHNT; CDR2 reads YYREEE (reference sequence). The CDR3 totals 15 residues. The V end lost 1 base, the J end lost 0 bases, and 10 bases lay between the germline ends. Using immunoSEQ multiplex PCR, the repertoire was profiled, and TCRdb retains in-frame clones only, with some absent. The repertoire holds 45,000 to 55,000 clones, with 88% as singletons. The entry originates in a study of radiotherapy plus CTLA-4 blockade in lung cancer. The receptor comes from a human donor with non-small cell lung cancer whose response to radiotherapy plus ipilimumab could not be evaluated. The V call is TRBV5-4, the J call TRBJ1-1; possible D gene TRBD1, 5 bases. The starting material was peripheral blood, obtained from a patient treated with radiotherapy plus ipilimumab. The CDR3 here is CASSLMGRVNTEAFF. The DNA for the CDR3 is TGTGCCAGCAGCTTGATGGGCAGGGTGAACACTGAAGCTTTCTTT.